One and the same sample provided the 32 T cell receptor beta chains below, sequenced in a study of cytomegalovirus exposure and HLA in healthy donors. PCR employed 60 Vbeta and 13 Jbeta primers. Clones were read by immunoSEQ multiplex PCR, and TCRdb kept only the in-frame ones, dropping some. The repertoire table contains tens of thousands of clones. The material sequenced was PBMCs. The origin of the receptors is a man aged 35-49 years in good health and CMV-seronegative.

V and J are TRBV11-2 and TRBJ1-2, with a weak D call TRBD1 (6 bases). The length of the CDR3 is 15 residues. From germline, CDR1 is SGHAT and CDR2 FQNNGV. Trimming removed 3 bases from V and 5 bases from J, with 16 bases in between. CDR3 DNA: TGTGCCAGCAGCTTCTCCCAGGGGACCCAGTATGGCTACACCTTC. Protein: CASSFSQGTQYGYTF.

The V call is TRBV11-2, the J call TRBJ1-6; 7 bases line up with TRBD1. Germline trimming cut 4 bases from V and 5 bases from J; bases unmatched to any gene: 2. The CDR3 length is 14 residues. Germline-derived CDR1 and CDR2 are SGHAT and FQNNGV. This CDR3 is CASSYGTDNSPLHF. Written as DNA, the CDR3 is TGTGCCAGCAGCTACGGGACAGATAATTCACCCCTCCACTTT.

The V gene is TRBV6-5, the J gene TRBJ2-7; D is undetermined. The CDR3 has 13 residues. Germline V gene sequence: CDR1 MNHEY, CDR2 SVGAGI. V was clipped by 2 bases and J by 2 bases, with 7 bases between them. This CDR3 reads CASSYGQPYEQYF. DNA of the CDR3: TGTGCCAGCAGTTACGGGCAGCCCTACGAGCAGTACTTC.

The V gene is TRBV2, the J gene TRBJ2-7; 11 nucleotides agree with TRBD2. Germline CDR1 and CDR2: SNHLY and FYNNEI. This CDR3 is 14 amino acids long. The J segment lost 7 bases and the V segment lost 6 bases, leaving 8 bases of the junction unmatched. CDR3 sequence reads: CASRMTSGAGEQYF. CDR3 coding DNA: TGTGCCAGCAGGATGACTAGCGGGGCGGGAGAGCAGTACTTC.

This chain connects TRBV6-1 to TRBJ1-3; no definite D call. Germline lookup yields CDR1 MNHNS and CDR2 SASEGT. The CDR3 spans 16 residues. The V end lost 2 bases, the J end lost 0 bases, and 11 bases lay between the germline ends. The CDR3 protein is CASSERKRSSGNTIYF. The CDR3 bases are TGTGCCAGCAGTGAACGTAAGCGCAGCTCTGGAAACACCATATATTTT.

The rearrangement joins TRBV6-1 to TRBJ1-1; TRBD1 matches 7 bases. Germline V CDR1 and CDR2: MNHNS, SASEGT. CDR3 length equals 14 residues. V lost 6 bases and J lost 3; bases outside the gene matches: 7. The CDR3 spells CASSGQAADTEAFF. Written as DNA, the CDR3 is TGTGCCAGCAGCGGACAGGCGGCAGACACTGAAGCTTTCTTT.

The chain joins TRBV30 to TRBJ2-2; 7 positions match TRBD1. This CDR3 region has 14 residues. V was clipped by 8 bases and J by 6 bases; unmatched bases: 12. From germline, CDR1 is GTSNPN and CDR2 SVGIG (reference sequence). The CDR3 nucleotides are TGTGCCGGTAACAGGGGCCCCGTGGCCGGGGAGCTGTTTTTT. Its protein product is CAGNRGPVAGELFF.

CDR3 nucleotide sequence: TGTGCCATCAGTGACAAGACAGGAGGCACAGATACGCAGTATTTT. It translates to CAISDKTGGTDTQYF. The V call is TRBV10-3, the J call TRBJ2-3; possibly TRBD1 for D (6 bases). V was cut by 3 bases and J by 1 base, with 11 bases left in between. The V gene's germline CDR1 is ENHRY and CDR2 SYGVKD. The CDR3 contains 15 residues.

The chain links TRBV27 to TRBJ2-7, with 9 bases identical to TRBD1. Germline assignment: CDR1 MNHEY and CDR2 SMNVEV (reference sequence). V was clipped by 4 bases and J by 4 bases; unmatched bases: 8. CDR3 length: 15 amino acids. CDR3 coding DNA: TGTGCCAGCAGTTCAGCGACAGGGGGAAGATACGAGCAGTACTTC. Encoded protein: CASSSATGGRYEQYF.

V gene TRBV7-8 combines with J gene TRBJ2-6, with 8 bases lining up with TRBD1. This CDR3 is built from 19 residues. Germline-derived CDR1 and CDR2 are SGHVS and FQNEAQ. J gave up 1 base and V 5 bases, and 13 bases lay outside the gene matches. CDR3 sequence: CASSHGDRGIWSGANVLTF. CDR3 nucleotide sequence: TGTGCCAGCAGCCACGGAGACAGGGGAATTTGGTCTGGGGCCAACGTCCTGACTTTC.

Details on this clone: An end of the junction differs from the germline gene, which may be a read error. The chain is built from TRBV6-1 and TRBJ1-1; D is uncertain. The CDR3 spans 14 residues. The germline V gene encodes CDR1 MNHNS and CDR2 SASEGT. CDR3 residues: CASKNSGRNPEAFF. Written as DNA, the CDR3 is TGTGCCAGCAAAAATTCAGGCAGGAACCCTGAAGCTTTCTTT.

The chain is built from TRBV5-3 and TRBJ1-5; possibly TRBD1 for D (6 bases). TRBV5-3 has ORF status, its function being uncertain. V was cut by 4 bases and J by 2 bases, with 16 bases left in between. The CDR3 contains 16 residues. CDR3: CARSTGQSMGNQPQHF. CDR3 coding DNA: TGTGCCAGAAGCACGGGACAATCCATGGGCAATCAGCCCCAGCATTTT.

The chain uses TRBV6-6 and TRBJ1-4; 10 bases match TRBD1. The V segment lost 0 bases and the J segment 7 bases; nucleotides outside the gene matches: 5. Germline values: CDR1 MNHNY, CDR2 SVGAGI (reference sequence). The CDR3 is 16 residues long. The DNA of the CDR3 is TGTGCCAGCAGTTACTCTCGGGGACAGGGGAGTGAAAAACTGTTTTTT. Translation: CASSYSRGQGSEKLFF.

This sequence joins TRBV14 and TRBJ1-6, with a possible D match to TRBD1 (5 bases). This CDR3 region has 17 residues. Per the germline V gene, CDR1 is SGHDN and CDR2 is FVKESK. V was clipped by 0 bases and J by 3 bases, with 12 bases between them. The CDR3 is CASSQDERTSYNSPLHF. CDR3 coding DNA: TGTGCCAGCAGCCAAGATGAAAGGACAAGCTATAATTCACCCCTCCACTTT.

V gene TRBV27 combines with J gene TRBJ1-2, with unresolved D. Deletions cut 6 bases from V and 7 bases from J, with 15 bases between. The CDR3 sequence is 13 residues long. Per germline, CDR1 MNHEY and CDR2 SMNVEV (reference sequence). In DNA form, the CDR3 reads TGTGCCAGCAGCCTCGGCCCGGAGAGTGGCTACACCTTC. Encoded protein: CASSLGPESGYTF.

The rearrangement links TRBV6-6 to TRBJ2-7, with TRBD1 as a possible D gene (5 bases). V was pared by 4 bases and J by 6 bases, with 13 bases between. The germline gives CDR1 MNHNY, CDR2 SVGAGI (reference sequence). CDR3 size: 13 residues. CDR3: CASSSGIFFEQYF. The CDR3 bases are TGTGCCAGCAGTTCAGGGATCTTCTTCGAGCAGTACTTC.

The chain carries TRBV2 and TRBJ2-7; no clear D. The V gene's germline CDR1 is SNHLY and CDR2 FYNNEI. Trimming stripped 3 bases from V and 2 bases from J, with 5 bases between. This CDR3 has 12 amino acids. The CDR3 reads CASSEETYEQYF. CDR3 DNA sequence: TGTGCCAGCAGTGAGGAGACCTACGAGCAGTACTTC.

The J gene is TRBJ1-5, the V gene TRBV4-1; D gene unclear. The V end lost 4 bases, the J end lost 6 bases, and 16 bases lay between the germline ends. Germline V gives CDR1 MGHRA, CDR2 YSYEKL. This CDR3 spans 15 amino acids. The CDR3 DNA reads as TGCGCCAGCAGCCTAGAAGCGAGGGTAAGTCAGCCCCAGCATTTT. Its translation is CASSLEARVSQPQHF.

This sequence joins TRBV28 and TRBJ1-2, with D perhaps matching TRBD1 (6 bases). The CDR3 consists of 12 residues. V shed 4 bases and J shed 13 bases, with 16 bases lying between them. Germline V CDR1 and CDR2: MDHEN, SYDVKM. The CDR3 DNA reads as TGTGCCAGCAGTTGGGGGCAGGGCGGGTCCACCTTC. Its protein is CASSWGQGGSTF.

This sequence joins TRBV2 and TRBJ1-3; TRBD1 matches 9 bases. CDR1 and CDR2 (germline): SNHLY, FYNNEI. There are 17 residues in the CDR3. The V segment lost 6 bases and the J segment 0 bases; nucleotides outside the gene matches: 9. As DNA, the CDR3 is TGTGCCAGCAGCTCAAGCGGACAGGGGCGCTCTGGAAACACCATATATTTT. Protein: CASSSSGQGRSGNTIYF.

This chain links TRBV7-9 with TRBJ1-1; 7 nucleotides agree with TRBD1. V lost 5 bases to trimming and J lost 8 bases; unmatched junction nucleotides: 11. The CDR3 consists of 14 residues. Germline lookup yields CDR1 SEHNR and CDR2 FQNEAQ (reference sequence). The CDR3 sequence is CASSDGTASREAFF. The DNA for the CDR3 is TGTGCCAGCAGCGACGGGACAGCCTCAAGGGAAGCTTTCTTT.

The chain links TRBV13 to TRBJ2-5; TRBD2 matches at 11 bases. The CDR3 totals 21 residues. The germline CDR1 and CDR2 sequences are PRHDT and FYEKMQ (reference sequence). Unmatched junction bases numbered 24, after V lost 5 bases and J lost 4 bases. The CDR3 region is CASSPPDYSGGGRWVGETQYF. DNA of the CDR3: TGTGCCAGCAGCCCCCCTGACTATAGCGGGGGGGGCCGGTGGGTTGGAGAGACCCAGTACTTC.

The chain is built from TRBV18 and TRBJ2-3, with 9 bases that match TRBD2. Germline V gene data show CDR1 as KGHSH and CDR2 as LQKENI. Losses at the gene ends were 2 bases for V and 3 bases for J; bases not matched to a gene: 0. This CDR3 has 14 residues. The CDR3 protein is CASSPSGGTDTQYF. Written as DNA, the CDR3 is TGTGCCAGCTCACCAAGCGGGGGGACAGATACGCAGTATTTT.

Here the CDR3 reads CAISGTGGEQYF. The CDR3, as DNA: TGTGCCATCAGCGGGACAGGGGGCGAGCAGTACTTC. V and J are TRBV10-3 and TRBJ2-7; TRBD1 matches at 11 bases. Trimming cost V 6 bases and J 6 bases; bases outside gene matches: 1. Germline-derived CDR1 and CDR2 are ENHRY and SYGVKD. The length of the CDR3 is 12 residues.

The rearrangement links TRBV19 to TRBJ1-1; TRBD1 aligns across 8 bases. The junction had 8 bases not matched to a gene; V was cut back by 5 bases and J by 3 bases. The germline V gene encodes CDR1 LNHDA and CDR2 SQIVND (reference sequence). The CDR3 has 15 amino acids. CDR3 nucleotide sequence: TGTGCCAGTAGTCGGACAGGGTACGTGGACACTGAAGCTTTCTTT. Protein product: CASSRTGYVDTEAFF.

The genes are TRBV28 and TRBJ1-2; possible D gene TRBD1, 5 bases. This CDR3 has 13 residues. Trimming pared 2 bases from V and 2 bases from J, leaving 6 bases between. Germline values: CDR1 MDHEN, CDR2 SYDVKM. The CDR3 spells CASSLGGNYGYTF. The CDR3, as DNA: TGTGCCAGCAGTTTAGGGGGGAACTATGGCTACACCTTC.

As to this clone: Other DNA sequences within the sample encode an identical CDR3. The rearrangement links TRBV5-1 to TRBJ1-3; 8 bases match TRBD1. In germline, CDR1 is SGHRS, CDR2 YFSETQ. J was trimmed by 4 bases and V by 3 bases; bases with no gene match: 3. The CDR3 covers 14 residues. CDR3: CASSSTGDGNTIYF. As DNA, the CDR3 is TGCGCCAGCAGCTCGACAGGGGACGGAAACACCATATATTTT.

The chain's CDR3 is CAWSGVGGRGYTF. The CDR3 DNA is TGTGCCTGGAGTGGAGTGGGGGGTCGCGGCTACACCTTC. V is TRBV30 and J is TRBJ1-2; D possibly corresponds to TRBD1 (5 bases). Per the germline V gene, CDR1 is GTSNPN and CDR2 is SVGIG (reference sequence). Trimming took off 1 base at V and 8 bases at J, with 14 bases between the two ends. The length of the CDR3 is 13 residues. Based on the CDR3 plus reference TRBV30 and TRBJ1-2, the full variable domain is SQTIHQWPATLVQPVGSPLSLECTVEGTSNPNLYWYRQAAGRGLQLLFYSVGIGQISSEVPQNLSASRPQDRQFILSSKKLLLSDSGFYLCAWSGVGGRGYTFGSGTRLTVV.

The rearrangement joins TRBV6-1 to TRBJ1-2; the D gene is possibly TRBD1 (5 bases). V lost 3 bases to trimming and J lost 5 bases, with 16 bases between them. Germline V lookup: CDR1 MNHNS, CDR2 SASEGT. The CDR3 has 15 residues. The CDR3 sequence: CASSDGAGFGYGYTF. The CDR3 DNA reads TGTGCCAGCAGTGATGGGGCCGGGTTTGGGTATGGCTACACCTTC.

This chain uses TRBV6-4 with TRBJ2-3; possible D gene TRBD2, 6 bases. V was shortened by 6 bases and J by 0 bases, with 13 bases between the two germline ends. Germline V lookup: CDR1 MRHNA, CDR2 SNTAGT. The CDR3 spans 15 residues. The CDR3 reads CASSPISGSTDTQYF. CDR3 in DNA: TGTGCCAGCAGCCCGATTAGCGGTAGCACAGATACGCAGTATTTT.

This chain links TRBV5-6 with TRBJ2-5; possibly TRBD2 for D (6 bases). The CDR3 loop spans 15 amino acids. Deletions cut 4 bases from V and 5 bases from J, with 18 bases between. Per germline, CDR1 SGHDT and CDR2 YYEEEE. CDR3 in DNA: TGTGCCAGCAGCGGGAGGCGTGAGAGAGGGGAGACCCAGTACTTC. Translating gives CASSGRRERGETQYF.

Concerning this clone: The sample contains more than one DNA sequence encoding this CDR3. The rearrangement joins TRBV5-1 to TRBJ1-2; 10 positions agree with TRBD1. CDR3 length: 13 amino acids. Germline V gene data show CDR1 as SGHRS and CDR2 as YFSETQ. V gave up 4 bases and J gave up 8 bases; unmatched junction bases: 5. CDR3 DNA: TGCGCCAGCAGCGCCGGGACAGGGGAAGGCTACACCTTC. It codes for CASSAGTGEGYTF.